The 24 T cell receptor beta chains presented below share a single source sample, sequenced in a study of blood T cell repertoires in COVID-19. TCRdb keeps only in-frame clones here, not all; method: immunoSEQ multiplex PCR. The sample carries some 170,000 clones, around 84% recorded once. The sequencing sample was made of peripheral blood. All receptors come from a woman of 80 years or more with acute or convalescent COVID-19.

The chain has TRBV11-1 and TRBJ2-6; no clear D gene. The CDR3 is 16 amino acids. Germline V gene sequence: CDR1 SGHAT, CDR2 FQDESV (reference sequence). Trimming stripped 2 bases from V and 0 bases from J, with 8 bases between. The CDR3 region has the DNA TGTGCCAGCAGCTTAAGTCTTAGCTCTGGGGCCAACGTCCTGACTTTC. It is translated as CASSLSLSSGANVLTF.

The sample holds a few counts of this clone. The chain joins TRBV15 to TRBJ1-2; D is unclear. V lost 0 bases and J lost 10, with 15 bases in between. CDR1 and CDR2 from the germline V gene are LNHNV and YYDKDF (reference sequence). The CDR3 is 14 residues long. CDR3 DNA: TGTGCCACCAGCAGAGATCTCGCGCAGGACTTCTACACCTTC. Amino acid sequence: CATSRDLAQDFYTF.

The rearrangement joins TRBV13 to TRBJ2-1; D call uncertain. There are 13 residues in the CDR3. CDR1 and CDR2 from the germline V gene are PRHDT and FYEKMQ (reference sequence). V was clipped by 3 bases and J by 1 base, with 4 bases between them. The CDR3: CASSFLSYNEQFF. CDR3 bases: TGTGCCAGCAGCTTTTTATCCTACAATGAGCAGTTCTTC.

The chain carries TRBV27 and TRBJ1-1; D remains unclear. The CDR3 has 15 residues. CDR1 and CDR2 (germline): MNHEY, SMNVEV (reference sequence). Trimming took off 6 bases at V and 0 bases at J, with 14 bases between the two ends. CDR3 amino acids: CASRGGSLMNTEAFF. DNA of the CDR3: TGTGCCAGCAGAGGCGGCTCCCTAATGAACACTGAAGCTTTCTTT.

This clone showed up just a few times. The chain combines TRBV7-9 with TRBJ1-3; TRBD1 is a possible D gene (5 bases). V was pared by 5 bases and J by 0 bases, with 17 bases between. The CDR3 covers 17 residues. CDR1 is SEHNR and CDR2 is FQNEAQ in the germline V gene (reference sequence). In DNA, the CDR3 is TGTGCCAGCAGCGCCTACAGGCCCCCCAGCTCTGGAAACACCATATATTTT. Encoded protein: CASSAYRPPSSGNTIYF.

V usage is TRBV19 and J usage is TRBJ2-1, with 10 bases matching TRBD2. The V segment lost 6 bases and the J segment 8 bases; nucleotides outside the gene matches: 10. CDR1 and CDR2 from the germline V gene are LNHDA and SQIVND (reference sequence). CDR3 length: 15 amino acids. CDR3 in amino acids: CASRTRAGGLDEQFF. The CDR3 DNA sequence: TGTGCCAGTAGGACGCGAGCGGGGGGGCTGGATGAGCAGTTCTTC.

The chain couples TRBV6-5 to TRBJ2-5; a weak D match, TRBD2 (6 bases). The CDR3 extends over 11 amino acids. The germline CDR1 and CDR2 sequences are MNHEY and SVGAGI. The CDR3 DNA sequence: TGTGCTGGGGGGATCCAAGAGACCCAGTACTTC. Translation gives CAGGIQETQYF.

This chain connects TRBV19 to TRBJ1-4, with D unclear. Germline assignment: CDR1 LNHDA and CDR2 SQIVND (reference sequence). CDR3 length equals 14 residues. The V end was cut by 2 bases, the J end by 0 bases, with 4 bases between. The CDR3 spells CASSILATNEKLFF. The CDR3 nucleotides are TGTGCCAGTAGTATACTTGCAACTAATGAAAAACTGTTTTTT.

The chain employs TRBV6-5 and TRBJ1-1, with 9 bases identical to TRBD1. The CDR3 runs to 14 residues. Looked up from germline, CDR1 is MNHEY and CDR2 is SVGAGI. Unmatched junction bases numbered 7, after V lost 5 bases and J lost 6 bases. CDR3 sequence: CASSTGQGKSEAFF. In DNA form, the CDR3 reads TGTGCCAGCAGTACCGGACAGGGGAAGTCTGAAGCTTTCTTT.

This sequence joins TRBV18 and TRBJ2-2; weak D call: TRBD1 (6 bases). The V end was cut by 3 bases, the J end by 6 bases, with 11 bases between. This CDR3 has 14 amino acids. The germline gives CDR1 KGHSH, CDR2 LQKENI. This CDR3 reads CASSPTGSAGELFF. CDR3 DNA sequence: TGTGCCAGCTCACCTACAGGGTCGGCCGGGGAGCTGTTTTTT.

This clone was detected only a few times. V and J are TRBV29-1 and TRBJ2-6; D perhaps matches TRBD1 (5 bases). The CDR3 is 13 residues long. CDR1 and CDR2 (germline): SQVTM, ANQGSEA. The ends were cut back, 7 bases at V and 1 base at J, with 8 bases in the middle. The CDR3 sequence: CSAHRSGANVLTF. The CDR3 DNA reads as TGCAGCGCACACAGGTCTGGGGCCAACGTCCTGACTTTC.

V usage is TRBV5-4 and J usage is TRBJ1-2, with 7 bases matching TRBD1. V shed 2 bases, J shed 9 bases, and the junction held 7 bases outside the gene matches. From germline, CDR1 is SGHNT and CDR2 YYREEE (reference sequence). CDR3 size: 13 residues. CDR3 loop: CASSFSGTDSYTF. In nucleotides, the CDR3 is TGTGCCAGCAGCTTCTCCGGGACAGACAGCTACACCTTC.

This clone has just a few counts. This chain uses TRBV10-3 with TRBJ1-5; D ambiguous. CDR1 is ENHRY, CDR2 SYGVKD, per germline. V was pared by 0 bases and J by 1 base, with 13 bases between. The CDR3 sequence is 17 residues long. Written as DNA, the CDR3 is TGTGCCATCAGTGAGTCGTTGACACCGGGGAGCAATCAGCCCCAGCATTTT. Translation: CAISESLTPGSNQPQHF.

The chain uses TRBV18 and TRBJ2-1; weak D call: TRBD1 (6 bases). CDR1 KGHSH and CDR2 LQKENI come from the germline V gene. V dropped 8 bases and J dropped 5 bases, with 13 bases sitting between them. CDR3 length: 13 amino acids. The CDR3 sequence is CASTGQGDNEQFF. The CDR3, as DNA: TGTGCCAGCACAGGGCAGGGAGACAATGAGCAGTTCTTC.

The chain combines TRBV9 with TRBJ1-1, with D perhaps TRBD1 (6 bases). The V end was cut by 0 bases, the J end by 4 bases, with 13 bases between. The CDR3 extends over 15 amino acids. The germline V gene encodes CDR1 SGDLS and CDR2 YYNGEE. In nucleotides, the CDR3 is TGTGCCAGCAGCGTAGGTTGGGGGCAGAGCACTGAAGCTTTCTTT. Amino acids: CASSVGWGQSTEAFF.

This chain joins TRBV2 and TRBJ1-1; D gene ambiguous. In germline, CDR1 is SNHLY, CDR2 FYNNEI. CDR3 length: 14 amino acids. V was trimmed by 7 bases and J by 4 bases, leaving 16 bases between them. This CDR3 reads CASIVGGMPTEAFF. For the CDR3, the DNA is TGTGCCAGCATTGTGGGAGGGATGCCCACTGAAGCTTTCTTT.

This chain joins TRBV19 and TRBJ1-2; the D is unclear. Trimming stripped 3 bases from V and 7 bases from J, with 9 bases between. Germline CDR1 and CDR2: LNHDA and SQIVND (reference sequence). This CDR3 has 12 amino acids. CDR3 nucleotides: TGTGCCAGTAGTATCGGGAGAGGTGGCTACACCTTC. Its protein is CASSIGRGGYTF.

The chain carries TRBV5-6 and TRBJ2-1, with TRBD2 matching 11 bases. The CDR3 sequence is 19 residues long. CDR1 is SGHDT, CDR2 YYEEEE, per germline. V lost 4 bases to trimming and J lost 3 bases; unmatched junction nucleotides: 15. CDR3 sequence (DNA): TGTGCCAGCAGCCCGGGACTAGCGGACCCATCCCTAAACTACAATGAGCAGTTCTTC. It codes for CASSPGLADPSLNYNEQFF.

The chain is built from TRBV28 and TRBJ1-4; the match to TRBD1 covers 7 bases. Germline CDR1 reads MDHEN; CDR2 reads SYDVKM. The V gene end was trimmed by 7 bases and the J gene end by 5 bases; junction bases not matched to a gene: 10. The CDR3 has 15 residues. For the CDR3, the DNA is TGTGCCAGCAATCCGTTGGGACAGACCAATGAAAAACTGTTTTTT. Translated, it gives CASNPLGQTNEKLFF.

This clone occurred a few times. J is TRBJ1-2 and V is TRBV30; no reliable D call. CDR3 length: 14 residues. V was clipped by 5 bases and J by 6 bases, with 19 bases between them. Germline CDR1 reads GTSNPN; CDR2 reads SVGIG (reference sequence). In DNA, the CDR3 is TGTGCCTGGGTCTCCGATTTGCAACTCGATGGCTACACCTTC. Translation gives CAWVSDLQLDGYTF.

The genes are TRBV3-1 (or the pseudogene TRBV3-2) and TRBJ1-1; no clear D gene. Germline CDR1 is LGHDT and CDR2 is YNNKEL (reference sequence). This CDR3 is 14 amino acids long. V lost 1 base to trimming and J lost 6 bases, with 12 bases between them. CDR3 protein: CASSQVQRQSEAFF. CDR3 coding DNA: TGTGCCAGCAGCCAAGTTCAACGTCAGTCTGAAGCTTTCTTT.

The chain uses TRBV19 and TRBJ2-6; TRBD1 matches 7 bases. Germline CDR1 reads LNHDA; CDR2 reads SQIVND (reference sequence). This CDR3 region has 17 residues. J was trimmed by 2 bases and V by 5 bases; bases with no gene match: 9. CDR3: CASSDRVRPPGANVLTF. CDR3 nucleotide sequence: TGTGCCAGTAGTGACAGGGTACGCCCTCCTGGGGCCAACGTCCTGACTTTC.

This chain uses TRBV3-1 (or the pseudogene TRBV3-2) with TRBJ2-5; 12 nucleotides agree with TRBD1. After removal of 6 bases from V and 4 bases from J, the junction contained 3 bases not matched to a gene. CDR3 size: 14 residues. Germline V gene lookup returns CDR1 LGHDT and CDR2 YNNKEL (reference sequence). The CDR3 spells CASRGTGGRETQYF. DNA for the CDR3: TGTGCCAGCAGGGGGACAGGGGGCCGAGAGACCCAGTACTTC.

This clone was counted a few times. DNA for the CDR3: TGTGCCAGCAGTGAATACGACAGCAACAATGAGCAGTTCTTC. As protein: CASSEYDSNNEQFF. The V and J genes are TRBV25-1 and TRBJ2-1; perhaps TRBD1 as D (5 bases). Germline V gives CDR1 MGHDK, CDR2 SYGVNS. CDR3 length: 14 residues. V shed 0 bases and J shed 5 bases, with 8 bases lying between them.